These 10 T cell receptor beta chains were sequenced from one sample in a study of CXCR3-negative and CXCR3-positive naive CD8 T cells (dated by TCRdb to between 2017 and 2020). Sequencer: NextSeq 550. The Human TCR Profiling Kit (MiLaboratory) was used to make UMI-labeled 5' RACE TRB cDNA libraries. One entry per CDR3 protein sequence results from the TCRdb reprocessing of the reads, with DNA left out. The data table for this sample lists tens of thousands of distinct CDR3 sequences. The ten biggest clones cover about 1.6% of the sample. The specimen sequenced was naive CXCR3- CD8+ T cells from blood. The cell subset or site label corresponds to: CD45RO-CCR7+CD27+CD95- naive CD8+ T cells lacking CXCR3 (TNR3-). The receptors here all came from a human donor in good health. Some clones in this sample may be carry-over from other donors' samples.

The chain is built from TRBV20-1 and TRBJ1-1. The germline V gene encodes CDR1 DFQATT and CDR2 SNEGSKA (reference sequence). The CDR3 spans 12 residues. The CDR3 sequence: CSRTSPETEAFF.

The chain recombines TRBV7-9 with TRBJ1-4. The germline gives CDR1 SEHNR, CDR2 FQNEAQ (reference sequence). This CDR3 has 15 amino acids. The CDR3 loop reads CASSSGLEAHEKLFF.

The J gene is TRBJ2-1, the V gene TRBV3-1; TCRdb proposes TRBD2, but this gene call is untestable without DNA. The CDR3 length is 16 residues. Germline V gene data show CDR1 as LGHDT and CDR2 as YNNKEL (reference sequence). CDR3 amino acids: CASSQDLEVAYNEQFF.

The genes are TRBV28 and TRBJ2-7; TCRdb's D call, TRBD1, is unchecked because there is no DNA. The CDR3 totals 14 residues. Per germline, CDR1 MDHEN and CDR2 SYDVKM. The CDR3 protein is CASSLTGDPYEQYF.

The chain carries TRBV27 and TRBJ2-7; TCRdb returns TRBD1, unconfirmable since there is no DNA. Germline V gives CDR1 MNHEY, CDR2 SMNVEV (reference sequence). The CDR3 loop spans 13 amino acids. The CDR3: CASSLWGPEEQYF.

The CDR3 is CASSGFQETQYF. The chain recombines TRBV7-6 with TRBJ2-5. The CDR3 length is 12 residues. Germline CDR1 reads SGHVS; CDR2 reads FNYEAQ.

The chain has TRBV29-1 and TRBJ1-3; TCRdb's D call, TRBD1, is unchecked because there is no DNA. Germline CDR1 is SQVTM and CDR2 is ANQGSEA. This CDR3 is 11 amino acids long. CDR3: CSAGQPDTIYF.

V usage is TRBV15 and J usage is TRBJ2-7; checking the TCRdb D call of TRBD1 is not possible without DNA. CDR3 length equals 15 residues. From germline, CDR1 is LNHNV and CDR2 YYDKDF (reference sequence). CDR3 sequence: CATSRDPGQFNEQYF.

This chain links TRBV5-1 with TRBJ2-2; TCRdb's D gene call, TRBD1, goes unchecked for lack of DNA. CDR3 length equals 16 residues. The germline CDR1 and CDR2 sequences are SGHRS and YFSETQ. The CDR3 is CASSLARTIGAGELFF.

V is TRBV25-1 and J is TRBJ1-6; the TCRdb call, TRBD1, lacks DNA for checking. Germline CDR1 MGHDK, CDR2 SYGVNS. This CDR3 is built from 16 residues. The CDR3 region is CASTLGASTGFSPLHF.